The 28 T cell receptor beta chains in this list originate from one sample, sequenced in a study of blood T cell repertoires in COVID-19. Repertoires were generated with immunoSEQ multiplex PCR, while TCRdb's copy carries only in-frame clones and drops some. The data show around 170,000 clones, roughly 90% seen once. The sample comprised peripheral blood. These receptors were taken from a man in his 60s with acute or convalescent COVID-19.

This chain uses TRBV4-3 with TRBJ1-2, with D possibly being TRBD1 (6 bases). The germline V and J ends were trimmed by 4 bases and 2 bases, with 14 bases remaining between them. Germline V CDR1 and CDR2: LGHNA, YSLEER. CDR3 size: 15 residues. CDR3 nucleotide sequence: TGCGCCAGCAGCCTATCGCGACAGGAGAACTATGGCTACACCTTC. Translation gives CASSLSRQENYGYTF.

A word on this clone: Other DNA sequences of this sample code for an identical CDR3. The chain joins TRBV30 to TRBJ2-7; D possibly corresponds to TRBD2 (5 bases). From germline, CDR1 is GTSNPN and CDR2 SVGIG (reference sequence). Trimming removed 3 bases from V and 1 base from J, with 10 bases in between. The CDR3 spans 13 residues. In DNA, the CDR3 is TGTGCCTGGAGCCGGGGATCTTCCTACGAGCAGTACTTC. This sequence encodes CAWSRGSSYEQYF.

The chain joins TRBV4-3 to TRBJ1-6, with 8 bases aligning to TRBD1. This CDR3 region has 16 residues. The germline V gene has CDR1 LGHNA and CDR2 YSLEER. V dropped 3 bases and J dropped 7; count of bases not matched to a gene: 8. CDR3 in DNA: TGCGCCAGCAGCCAGGCCCCTCGACAGGGGAATTCACCCCTCCACTTT. Translating gives CASSQAPRQGNSPLHF.

The V gene is TRBV6-4, the J gene TRBJ2-2, with 11 nucleotides matching TRBD1. V lost 3 bases to trimming and J lost 0 bases; unmatched junction nucleotides: 12. Germline loops: CDR1 MRHNA, CDR2 SNTAGT. There are 20 residues in the CDR3. The CDR3 sequence is CASSERAIGTGGPNTGELFF. In DNA form, the CDR3 reads TGTGCCAGCAGTGAACGAGCCATAGGGACAGGGGGACCGAACACCGGGGAGCTGTTTTTT.

The chain links TRBV5-1 to TRBJ2-3, with 9 bases identical to TRBD2. Per germline, CDR1 SGHRS and CDR2 YFSETQ. V trimming: 4 bases; J trimming: 2 bases; junction bases outside the gene matches: 14. This CDR3 region has 18 residues. The CDR3 reads CASSQTLIAGAVTDTQYF. The CDR3 DNA is TGCGCCAGCAGCCAAACGCTAATAGCGGGGGCCGTCACAGATACGCAGTATTTT.

The chain's CDR3 is CASSSATGSTEAFF. For the CDR3, the DNA is TGTGCCAGCTCATCAGCGACAGGGAGTACTGAAGCTTTCTTT. This chain joins TRBV18 and TRBJ1-1; 7 nucleotides align to TRBD1. The CDR3 is 14 amino acids. In germline, CDR1 is KGHSH, CDR2 LQKENI. V lost 5 bases to trimming and J lost 5 bases; unmatched junction nucleotides: 8.

This clone has a handful of counts. CDR3 in DNA: TGCAGCGTACCCAGGGGTACGAACACCGGGGAGCTGTTTTTT. Translated, it gives CSVPRGTNTGELFF. The genes are TRBV29-1 and TRBJ2-2; the D gene is possibly TRBD1 (6 bases). Per germline, CDR1 SQVTM and CDR2 ANQGSEA. The CDR3 length is 14 residues. With 6 bases removed from V and 0 bases from J, the gap between germline ends came to 11 bases.

V is TRBV7-2 and J is TRBJ2-1; 8 nucleotides match TRBD2. The CDR3 has 13 amino acids. Trimming at V came to 8 bases and at J to 8 bases, leaving 8 bases not matched to a gene. Germline CDR1 and CDR2: SGHTA and FQGNSA. The CDR3 here is CASSPPAGDEQFF. The CDR3 DNA reads TGTGCCAGCTCCCCCCCAGCGGGGGATGAGCAGTTCTTC. Full variable domain (outside the CDR3, taken from reference TRBV7-2 and TRBJ2-1): GAGVSQSPSNKVTEKGKDVELRCDPISGHTALYWYRQSLGQGLEFLIYFQGNSAPDKSGLPSDRFSAERTGGSVSTLTIQRTQQEDSAVYLCASSPPAGDEQFFGPGTRLTVL.

V usage is TRBV4-1 and J usage is TRBJ1-5; 7 bases fit TRBD1. V was pared by 3 bases and J by 5 bases, with 4 bases of the junction left unmatched. CDR1 and CDR2 from the germline V gene are MGHRA and YSYEKL. The CDR3 consists of 14 residues. The CDR3: CASSHRTGDQPQHF. Here the CDR3 DNA reads TGCGCCAGCAGCCACCGCACAGGGGATCAGCCCCAGCATTTT.

This clone showed up just once. This rearrangement joins TRBV6-5 to TRBJ2-7, with D uncertain. V was cut by 5 bases and J by 3 bases, with 11 bases left in between. Per the germline V gene, CDR1 is MNHEY and CDR2 is SVGAGI. The CDR3 covers 13 residues. CDR3: CASSIPGIYEQYF. Written as DNA, the CDR3 is TGTGCCAGCAGTATCCCAGGCATCTACGAGCAGTACTTC.

The chain joins TRBV15 to TRBJ2-7, with 7 positions matching TRBD1. Germline trimming cut 3 bases from V and 6 bases from J; bases unmatched to any gene: 2. Germline V gene data show CDR1 as LNHNV and CDR2 as YYDKDF (reference sequence). This CDR3 has 12 residues. The CDR3 loop is CATSSDRVEQYF. DNA for the CDR3: TGTGCCACCAGCAGCGACAGGGTCGAGCAGTACTTC.

This chain links TRBV7-2 with TRBJ2-7; maybe TRBD2 (5 bases). The CDR3 is 13 residues long. The germline CDR1 and CDR2 sequences are SGHTA and FQGNSA. Deletions cut 5 bases from V and 6 bases from J, with 14 bases between. The CDR3 DNA is TGTGCCAGCAGCCCGGACTGGCTTGGCGAGCAGTACTTC. Protein: CASSPDWLGEQYF. The full variable domain, completed using reference TRBV7-2 and TRBJ2-7, is GAGVSQSPSNKVTEKGKDVELRCDPISGHTALYWYRQSLGQGLEFLIYFQGNSAPDKSGLPSDRFSAERTGGSVSTLTIQRTQQEDSAVYLCASSPDWLGEQYFGPGTRLTVT.

The chain joins TRBV11-3 to TRBJ2-2; D might be TRBD2 (6 bases). The CDR3 consists of 15 residues. The V gene lost 5 bases and the J gene lost 2 bases, with 12 bases spanning the gap. The germline V gene has CDR1 SGHNT and CDR2 YENEEA. The CDR3 reads CASSLGTRNTGELFF. The CDR3 DNA reads as TGTGCCAGCAGCCTCGGGACTCGCAACACCGGGGAGCTGTTTTTT.

The rearrangement links TRBV5-1 to TRBJ1-1, with D perhaps TRBD1 (5 bases). This CDR3 comprises 14 residues. With 2 bases removed from V and 5 bases from J, the gap between germline ends came to 13 bases. Germline V gene data show CDR1 as SGHRS and CDR2 as YFSETQ. The CDR3 DNA follows: TGCGCCAGCAGCTTTCAGGGTAGGCGGACTGAAGCTTTCTTT. Protein product: CASSFQGRRTEAFF.

The chain has TRBV24-1 and TRBJ1-2; D gene uncertain. The CDR3 has 14 residues. Trimming shortened V by 3 bases and J by 4 bases, and 11 bases separated the two germline ends. Germline CDR1 and CDR2: KGHDR and SFDVKD. CDR3 sequence (DNA): TGTGCCACCAGTGATGGTGCAGTATTCTATGGCTACACCTTC. This gives the protein CATSDGAVFYGYTF.

This chain connects TRBV10-1 to TRBJ1-1; D perhaps matches TRBD1 (5 bases). The V end was cut by 0 bases, the J end by 10 bases, with 12 bases between. Germline V gene lookup returns CDR1 WNHNN and CDR2 SYGVQD (reference sequence). This CDR3 has 13 residues. Written as DNA, the CDR3 is TGCGCCAGCAGTGAGTCAAGGCAGGGCCCAGCTTTCTTT. Amino acid sequence: CASSESRQGPAFF.

The rearrangement joins TRBV30 to TRBJ2-1; TRBD2 aligns across 9 bases. V gave up 2 bases and J gave up 7 bases; unmatched junction bases: 12. The CDR3 has 16 residues. Germline CDR1 and CDR2: GTSNPN and SVGIG (reference sequence). CDR3 nucleotide sequence: TGTGCCTGGAGTCGTCGTAGCGGGGGTGGTGAAAATGAGCAGTTCTTC. Its protein product is CAWSRRSGGGENEQFF.

Notes on this clone: Other DNA sequences in this specimen translate into the identical CDR3. This chain connects TRBV7-9 to TRBJ1-2, with D tentatively TRBD1 (5 bases). Trimming took off 1 base at V and 6 bases at J, with 21 bases between the two ends. In germline, CDR1 is SEHNR, CDR2 FQNEAQ (reference sequence). The CDR3 has 17 residues. CDR3 loop: CASSLDGRGGGPNGYTF. The CDR3, as DNA: TGTGCCAGCAGCTTAGACGGGCGGGGGGGAGGTCCAAATGGCTACACCTTC.

The chain employs TRBV5-4 and TRBJ1-1, with D tentatively TRBD1 (6 bases). CDR3 length: 15 amino acids. Trimming left V 7 bases short and J 0 bases short, with 16 bases between. CDR1 and CDR2 from the germline V gene are SGHNT and YYREEE (reference sequence). CDR3 loop: CASAGGGHMNTEAFF. CDR3 DNA sequence: TGTGCCAGCGCCGGGGGGGGCCACATGAACACTGAAGCTTTCTTT.

CDR3 coding DNA: TGTGCCAGCTCACGAGGGTCGAACACTGAAGCTTTCTTT. Translation: CASSRGSNTEAFF. V and J are TRBV18 and TRBJ1-1, with D unresolved. Germline V gene lookup returns CDR1 KGHSH and CDR2 LQKENI. The V gene lost 4 bases and the J gene lost 1 base, with 7 bases spanning the gap. The CDR3 has 13 residues.

V and J are TRBV2 and TRBJ1-4; a weak D match, TRBD1 (5 bases). Germline V lookup: CDR1 SNHLY, CDR2 FYNNEI. The CDR3 loop spans 14 amino acids. V lost 6 bases to trimming and J lost 5 bases, with 13 bases between them. In nucleotides, the CDR3 is TGTGCCAGCAGCCCAGGGAGGGAAAATGAAAAACTGTTTTTT. The encoded protein is CASSPGRENEKLFF.

The chain links TRBV6-5 to TRBJ1-2; possible D gene TRBD1, 6 bases. Germline V gene sequence: CDR1 MNHEY, CDR2 SVGAGI. The V gene lost 0 bases and the J gene lost 6 bases, with 11 bases spanning the gap. This CDR3 contains 14 residues. The CDR3 DNA sequence: TGTGCCAGCAGTTACTCGGGGGCAGGGGATGGCTACACCTTC. Translating gives CASSYSGAGDGYTF.

CDR3 sequence: CASVDGLGGTEAFF. In DNA, the CDR3 is TGTGCCAGCGTCGACGGGCTAGGGGGCACTGAAGCTTTCTTT. The chain has TRBV3-1 (or the pseudogene TRBV3-2) and TRBJ1-1; D is possibly TRBD1 (6 bases). With 8 bases removed from V and 4 bases from J, the gap between germline ends came to 17 bases. Looked up from germline, CDR1 is LGHDT and CDR2 is YNNKEL (reference sequence). This CDR3 comprises 14 residues.

CDR3 DNA sequence: TGTGCCAGCAGCCCAACAGGGGGCGCATTCGGAGGCTACACCTTC. Its protein product is CASSPTGGAFGGYTF. The genes are TRBV6-4 and TRBJ1-2; 9 bases agree with TRBD1. V dropped 6 bases and J dropped 8; count of bases not matched to a gene: 13. The CDR3 has 15 amino acids. In germline, CDR1 is MRHNA, CDR2 SNTAGT.

This chain connects TRBV9 to TRBJ2-2; TRBD1 matches at 8 bases. Trimming removed 0 bases from V and 0 bases from J; junction bases left unmatched: 25. This CDR3 comprises 24 residues. CDR1 and CDR2 from the germline V gene are SGDLS and YYNGEE. DNA of the CDR3: TGTGCCAGCAGCGTAGAATCAGGACAGGGTGTTTCCTTAAGGGGCCGCGCGAACACCGGGGAGCTGTTTTTT. Its protein is CASSVESGQGVSLRGRANTGELFF.

The V call is TRBV30, the J call TRBJ2-3; D perhaps matches TRBD1 (5 bases). The CDR3 runs to 13 residues. Trimming cost V 2 bases and J 4 bases, with 10 bases left between them. Germline CDR1 is GTSNPN and CDR2 is SVGIG (reference sequence). This chain's CDR3 is CAWSLMGPDTQYF. The DNA of the CDR3 is TGTGCCTGGAGTCTCATGGGGCCAGATACGCAGTATTTT.

The chain employs TRBV5-4 and TRBJ2-7; the D gene is possibly TRBD1 (6 bases). There are 15 residues in the CDR3. Germline V gene lookup returns CDR1 SGHNT and CDR2 YYREEE (reference sequence). V dropped 4 bases and J dropped 0 bases, with 14 bases sitting between them. The CDR3 loop is CASSADRQLSYEQYF. For the CDR3, the DNA is TGTGCCAGCAGCGCAGACAGGCAACTCTCCTACGAGCAGTACTTC. Looking up the rest from reference TRBV5-4 and TRBJ2-7 gives the full variable domain: ETGVTQSPTHLIKTRGQQVTLRCSSQSGHNTVSWYQQALGQGPQFIFQYYREEENGRGNFPPRFSGLQFPNYSSELNVNALELDDSALYLCASSADRQLSYEQYFGPGTRLTVT.

The chain couples TRBV11-2 to TRBJ1-2, with D perhaps matching TRBD1 (5 bases). Germline V gives CDR1 SGHAT, CDR2 FQNNGV. V lost 4 bases, J lost 6 bases, and 12 bases lay in between. The CDR3 has 13 residues. The chain's CDR3 is CASSYDSGDGYTF. The CDR3 DNA sequence: TGTGCCAGCAGCTATGACAGCGGGGATGGCTACACCTTC.